The 14 T cell receptor beta chains given below trace back to one sample, sequenced in a study of cytomegalovirus exposure and HLA in healthy donors. Amplification used 60 Vbeta primers and 13 Jbeta primers. The assay was immunoSEQ multiplex PCR, and TCRdb's table has in-frame clones only and misses some. The table records 100,000 to 150,000 clones, around 76% of them present only once. Sequenced sample: PBMCs. These TCRs come from a woman aged 60-70 years in good health and CMV-seropositive.

The V call is TRBV4-1, the J call TRBJ2-7; possible D gene TRBD1, 5 bases. Between the trimmed V and J ends, which lost 4 bases and 1 base, there was a span of 14 bases. The CDR3 contains 15 residues. The germline V gene encodes CDR1 MGHRA and CDR2 YSYEKL. CDR3 in amino acids: CASSPSGAWSYEQYF. The CDR3 DNA reads as TGCGCCAGCAGCCCATCTGGGGCCTGGTCCTACGAGCAGTACTTC.

Comments on this clone: The sample holds other DNA sequences that translate to the same CDR3. V is TRBV18 and J is TRBJ1-1; 9 bases align to TRBD1. Germline-derived CDR1 and CDR2 are KGHSH and LQKENI. J lost 0 bases, V lost 3 bases, and 2 bases had no gene match. The CDR3 extends over 15 amino acids. The CDR3 loop reads CASSPGQGMNTEAFF. The DNA for the CDR3 is TGTGCCAGCTCACCGGGACAGGGAATGAACACTGAAGCTTTCTTT.

The chain joins TRBV2 to TRBJ1-1; TRBD1 is a possible D gene (5 bases). The CDR3 totals 13 residues. The germline V gene encodes CDR1 SNHLY and CDR2 FYNNEI. Trimming pared 3 bases from V and 1 base from J, leaving 6 bases between. The CDR3 nucleotides are TGTGCCAGCAGTGATCAGGGGAACACTGAAGCTTTCTTT. It encodes CASSDQGNTEAFF.

V usage is TRBV4-2 and J usage is TRBJ2-7; tentatively, D is TRBD1 (6 bases). The CDR3 has 13 residues. The V end was cut by 3 bases, the J end by 6 bases, with 12 bases between. Germline V gene data show CDR1 as LGHNA and CDR2 as YNFKEQ. The CDR3 loop is CASSQNRDGEQYF. In DNA form, the CDR3 reads TGTGCCAGCAGCCAGAACAGGGACGGCGAGCAGTACTTC.

This chain joins TRBV25-1 and TRBJ2-7; 7 bases agree with TRBD2. V shed 1 base and J 2 bases; nucleotides not matched to a gene: 2. CDR3 length: 14 residues. Per the germline V gene, CDR1 is MGHDK and CDR2 is SYGVNS. The CDR3 bases are TGTGCCAGCAGTGAATCCGCGGGAGCCTACGAGCAGTACTTC. The encoded protein is CASSESAGAYEQYF.

The CDR3 bases are TGTGCCAGCAGCGCCGGACTTTCCAAGGCGGGAAACACCATATATTTT. Translation: CASSAGLSKAGNTIYF. The chain has TRBV9 and TRBJ1-3; D is unresolved. Trimming shortened V by 3 bases and J by 4 bases, and 17 bases separated the two germline ends. Germline loops: CDR1 SGDLS, CDR2 YYNGEE. CDR3 size: 16 residues. Supplemented by reference TRBV9 and TRBJ1-3, the full variable domain reads DSGVTQTPKHLITATGQRVTLRCSPRSGDLSVYWYQQSLDQGLQFLIQYYNGEERAKGNILERFSAQQFPDLHSELNLSSLELGDSALYFCASSAGLSKAGNTIYFGEGSWLTVV.

V usage is TRBV5-1 and J usage is TRBJ1-4; D unresolved. Per the germline V gene, CDR1 is SGHRS and CDR2 is YFSETQ. The CDR3 is made up of 14 amino acids. V was clipped by 2 bases and J by 0 bases, with 5 bases between them. In DNA, the CDR3 is TGCGCCAGCAGCTTCTCCGCAACTAATGAAAAACTGTTTTTT. Translated, it gives CASSFSATNEKLFF.

This clone was recorded a few times. J is TRBJ1-4 and V is TRBV7-2, with 8 bases aligning to TRBD1. The CDR3 runs to 13 residues. V was clipped by 4 bases and J by 8 bases; unmatched bases: 3. The germline gives CDR1 SGHTA, CDR2 FQGNSA. This chain's CDR3 is CASSSDRGEKLFF. The CDR3 DNA sequence: TGTGCCAGCAGCTCAGACAGGGGAGAAAAACTGTTTTTT.

The J gene is TRBJ1-1, the V gene TRBV11-2; 7 bases line up with TRBD1. The CDR3 runs to 13 residues. The V gene's germline CDR1 is SGHAT and CDR2 FQNNGV. Trimming took 3 bases from V and 8 from J; bases not matched to a gene: 6. The CDR3 nucleotides read TGTGCCAGCAGCTTGGGCCAGGGGGAAGAAGCTTTCTTT. This sequence encodes CASSLGQGEEAFF.

This clone came up a few times. The J gene is TRBJ2-3, the V gene TRBV6-4; TRBD2 matches at 7 bases. Germline trimming cut 0 bases from V and 2 bases from J; bases unmatched to any gene: 5. Germline V CDR1 and CDR2: MRHNA, SNTAGT. This CDR3 comprises 16 residues. The CDR3 DNA reads as TGTGCCAGCAGTGACTCGTCTAGCGGAGTCACAGATACGCAGTATTTT. It yields the protein CASSDSSSGVTDTQYF.

The gene calls are TRBV7-9 and TRBJ2-7; D may be TRBD2 (6 bases). The CDR3 consists of 17 residues. Trimming cost V 9 bases and J 2 bases, with 26 bases left between them. Germline V CDR1 and CDR2: SEHNR, FQNEAQ (reference sequence). This CDR3 is CASTDGLLGGIAYEQYF. The CDR3 coding sequence is TGTGCCAGTACTGACGGCCTGCTGGGAGGAATAGCCTACGAGCAGTACTTC. The full variable domain, with the rest looked up from reference TRBV7-9 and TRBJ2-7, is DTGVSQNPRHKITKRGQNVTFRCDPISEHNRLYWYRQTLGQGPEFLTYFQNEAQLEKSRLLSDRFSAERPKGSFSTLEIQRTEQGDSAMYLCASTDGLLGGIAYEQYFGPGTRLTVT.

The chain combines TRBV14 with TRBJ2-5; TRBD2 matches 8 bases. The junction had 5 bases not matched to a gene; V was cut back by 1 base and J by 7 bases. This CDR3 spans 14 amino acids. Germline V gene sequence: CDR1 SGHDN, CDR2 FVKESK. Written as DNA, the CDR3 is TGTGCCAGCAGCCAAGCCACCGGGGGGGCGACCCAGTACTTC. Translating it yields CASSQATGGATQYF.

The gene calls are TRBV28 and TRBJ1-4; 7 nucleotides line up with TRBD1. CDR1 and CDR2 (germline): MDHEN, SYDVKM. V lost 6 bases, J lost 7 bases, and 8 bases stayed unmatched. The CDR3 has 14 residues. The CDR3 region has the DNA TGTGCCAGCAGCCCGGGACAGACCAGTGAAAAACTGTTTTTT. It codes for CASSPGQTSEKLFF.

The gene calls are TRBV27 and TRBJ1-5, with D maybe TRBD1 (5 bases). V was clipped by 2 bases and J by 7 bases, with 12 bases between them. Germline CDR1 and CDR2: MNHEY and SMNVEV (reference sequence). The CDR3 has 14 residues. The CDR3 bases are TGTGCCAGCAGTTTAACCAGACAGTTCCAGCCCCAGCATTTT. Translation: CASSLTRQFQPQHF.